This entry features one T cell receptor beta chain sequence. This record comes from a study of long-term antiretroviral therapy in people with HIV. Samples were assayed with immunoSEQ v3.0 at survey level. Clones were sequenced by immunoSEQ multiplex PCR, and TCRdb holds only the in-frame ones, with some missing. The profile shows tens of thousands of clones, approximately 79% of them singletons. One or more pre-ART and two or more post-ART PBMC samples were available from each donor. This clonotype was obtained from a man younger than 35 with HIV. The sequencing here drew on unsorted PBMCs, taken 1.5 years after starting antiretroviral therapy.

CDR3 sequence: CASSQDYGTGGLEQYF. Here the CDR3 DNA reads TGCGCCAGCAGCCAAGATTATGGGACAGGGGGCCTCGAGCAGTACTTC. The rearrangement links TRBV4-3 to TRBJ2-7, with 12 bases that match TRBD1. Germline V lookup: CDR1 LGHNA, CDR2 YSLEER. The CDR3 spans 16 residues. V shed 0 bases, J shed 6 bases, and the junction held 6 bases outside the gene matches.